One and the same sample provided the 31 T cell receptor beta chains below, sequenced in a study of breast tumors, draining lymph nodes, adjacent tissues. Breast cancer patients provided tissue from their axillary draining lymph nodes. Each CDR3 protein gets one entry after TCRdb re-called the multiplex PCR reads with MiXCR. The table lists 150,000 to 200,000 distinct CDR3 sequences, 30% to 35% of them singletons, with roughly 4.3% in the top ten. Sequenced input: axillary lymph node tissue. These receptors were collected from a female donor with breast cancer. Some clones in this sample may be carry-over from other donors' samples.

The chain links TRBV3-1 to TRBJ2-1, with TRBD1 matching over 9 bases. Per germline, CDR1 LGHDT and CDR2 YNNKEL (reference sequence). The CDR3 sequence is 14 residues long. Unmatched junction bases numbered 3, after V lost 4 bases and J lost 5 bases. The CDR3 spells CASSPGTGNNEQFF. The CDR3 region has the DNA TGTGCCAGCAGCCCCGGGACAGGGAACAATGAGCAGTTCTTC.

This clonotype was counted ten times or more. V gene TRBV6-6 combines with J gene TRBJ1-2, with TRBD1 matching over 7 bases. The CDR3 spans 14 residues. Trimming took 6 bases from V and 2 from J; bases not matched to a gene: 6. Germline CDR1 is MNHNY and CDR2 is SVGAGI (reference sequence). The CDR3 nucleotides read TGTGCCAGCAGCAGGGACAGTATCAACTATGGCTACACCTTC. It encodes CASSRDSINYGYTF.

This clonotype was counted many times. The CDR3 reads CASSLIQGALGNQPQHF. The DNA for the CDR3 is TGTGCCAGCAGCTTAATACAGGGGGCGCTAGGGAATCAGCCCCAGCATTTT. V usage is TRBV7-2 and J usage is TRBJ1-5, with 9 bases aligning to TRBD1. With 2 bases clipped from V and 4 bases from J, the junction kept 9 bases outside the gene matches. Germline lookup yields CDR1 SGHTA and CDR2 FQGNSA. The length of the CDR3 is 17 residues.

This clonotype has ten or more counts. The chain has TRBV30 and TRBJ2-3; 9 nucleotides line up with TRBD1. Germline V lookup: CDR1 GTSNPN, CDR2 SVGIG (reference sequence). After removal of 1 base from V and 6 bases from J, the junction contained 5 bases not matched to a gene. The CDR3 length is 14 residues. CDR3 loop: CAWSETGGPDTQYF. The CDR3 region has the DNA TGTGCCTGGAGTGAAACAGGGGGCCCGGATACGCAGTATTTT.

In its sample, this clonotype was seen many times. CDR3 sequence reads: CASIPGLAGGHYTQYF. The CDR3 DNA reads TGTGCCAGCATCCCGGGACTAGCGGGAGGCCATTACACGCAGTATTTT. The chain links TRBV27 to TRBJ2-3, with 15 bases that match TRBD2. CDR1 and CDR2 from the germline V gene are MNHEY and SMNVEV (reference sequence). V lost 7 bases and J lost 9; bases outside the gene matches: 11. The CDR3 has 16 residues.

This clonotype was seen repeatedly, ten times or more. The J gene is TRBJ2-7, the V gene TRBV14; the D gene could be TRBD1 or TRBD2 (5 bases each). Trimming removed 1 base at V and 5 bases at J, with 15 bases between. Per germline, CDR1 SGHDN and CDR2 FVKESK. The CDR3 contains 15 residues. CDR3 amino acids: CASSQVYGADHEQYF. CDR3 DNA sequence: TGTGCCAGCAGCCAAGTTTACGGGGCGGACCACGAGCAGTACTTC.

The chain combines TRBV3-1 with TRBJ2-3; D is possibly TRBD2 (5 bases). The germline CDR1 and CDR2 sequences are LGHDT and YNNKEL (reference sequence). The CDR3 is 16 amino acids. V gave up 0 bases and J gave up 6 bases, with 16 bases separating them. The CDR3 reads CASSQDLALGGDTQYF. The CDR3 DNA sequence: TGTGCCAGCAGCCAAGATCTGGCCCTCGGCGGGGATACGCAGTATTTT.

This clonotype was observed many times. J is TRBJ1-2 and V is TRBV2, with D possibly matching TRBD1 (5 bases). The CDR3 contains 14 residues. The V gene's germline CDR1 is SNHLY and CDR2 FYNNEI. V was pared by 4 bases and J by 3 bases, with 12 bases between. This CDR3 is CASSGFGGDYGYTF. In DNA form, the CDR3 reads TGTGCCAGCAGTGGATTCGGGGGTGACTATGGCTACACCTTC. Full variable domain (missing parts from reference TRBV2 and TRBJ1-2): EPEVTQTPSHQVTQMGQEVILRCVPISNHLYFYWYRQILGQKVEFLVSFYNNEISEKSEIFDDQFSVERPDGSNFTLKIRSTKLEDSAMYFCASSGFGGDYGYTFGSGTRLTVV.

The chain uses TRBV6-5 and TRBJ1-2, with D possibly TRBD1 on 5 matching bases. V was pared by 2 bases and J by 7 bases, with 8 bases between. Germline V gene sequence: CDR1 MNHEY, CDR2 SVGAGI. This CDR3 has 12 amino acids. The DNA of the CDR3 is TGTGCCAGCAGTTACGGGGGGGGTGGCTACACCTTC. It specifies CASSYGGGGYTF.

The table lists this clonotype with a few counts. The chain joins TRBV27 to TRBJ2-1; D perhaps matches TRBD2 (6 bases). The germline V gene has CDR1 MNHEY and CDR2 SMNVEV (reference sequence). This CDR3 has 13 residues. V dropped 6 bases and J dropped 6 bases, with 12 bases sitting between them. The CDR3 region has the DNA TGTGCCAGCAGCCGACTAGAAGGCAATGAGCAGTTCTTC. Its protein is CASSRLEGNEQFF.

This clonotype occurred many times. Here the CDR3 reads CASSPPNRYEQYF. CDR3 sequence (DNA): TGTGCCAGTAGCCCCCCTAATCGCTACGAGCAGTACTTC. The rearrangement joins TRBV19 to TRBJ2-7, with unresolved D. This CDR3 region has 13 residues. Trimming pared 6 bases from V and 3 bases from J, leaving 12 bases between. CDR1 is LNHDA and CDR2 is SQIVND in the germline V gene (reference sequence). Full variable domain (rest looked up from reference TRBV19 and TRBJ2-7): DGGITQSPKYLFRKEGQNVTLSCEQNLNHDAMYWYRQDPGQGLRLIYYSQIVNDFQKGDIAEGYSVSREKKESFPLTVTSAQKNPTAFYLCASSPPNRYEQYFGPGTRLTVT.

The table lists this clonotype with many counts. J is TRBJ1-5 and V is TRBV12-3 or TRBV12-4, with a tentative D call TRBD1 (5 bases). This CDR3 spans 14 amino acids. V lost 6 bases to trimming and J lost 0 bases, with 9 bases between them. The DNA of the CDR3 is TGTGCCAGCAGGGCGACAGTTAGCAATCAGCCCCAGCATTTT. Its translation: CASRATVSNQPQHF.

The chain carries TRBV12-3 or TRBV12-4 and TRBJ2-7; D is perhaps TRBD1 (6 bases). Trimming left V 7 bases short and J 0 bases short, with 19 bases between. There are 16 residues in the CDR3. The CDR3 reads CASTHGGRGDSYEQYF. CDR3 DNA: TGTGCCAGCACCCACGGCGGCAGGGGTGACTCCTACGAGCAGTACTTC.

This clonotype has a single count. This clone may be a read error of a much larger clone one base away. V and J are TRBV24-1 and TRBJ2-2; D remains unclear. Germline V CDR1 and CDR2: KGHDR, SFDVKD. The CDR3 covers 15 residues. The CDR3: CASSISAENTGELFF. The CDR3 nucleotides read TGTGCCAGCAGTATATCGGCGGAGAACACCGGGGAGCTGTTTTTT.

Of note for this clonotype: It may be a read error: a sequence one base away is much more abundant. In this CDR3 the conserved last residue, phenylalanine or tryptophan, is missing, so a read error is likely. This sequence joins TRBV7-7 and TRBJ2-5, with a weak D call TRBD2 (5 bases). Germline V gives CDR1 SSHAT, CDR2 FNYEAQ (reference sequence). The CDR3 totals 14 residues. CDR3 DNA: TGTGCTAGCAGCGGAACAGTGTTGGTAGAGACCCAGTACCTC. Its protein product is CASSGTVLVETQYL.

At least ten counts were recorded for this clonotype. The chain has TRBV20-1 and TRBJ2-3, with D unresolved. Looked up from germline, CDR1 is DFQATT and CDR2 is SNEGSKA (reference sequence). V was shortened by 1 base and J by 5 bases, with 4 bases between the two germline ends. The CDR3 consists of 11 residues. CDR3 bases: TGCAGTGCTAGAGGTAGAGATACGCAGTATTTT. Amino acid sequence: CSARGRDTQYF.

Remarks on this clonotype: With a much larger clone just one base away, this may be a read error. V usage is TRBV7-9 and J usage is TRBJ2-3; D is possibly TRBD1 or TRBD2 (5 bases each). Germline lookup yields CDR1 SEHNR and CDR2 FQNEAQ (reference sequence). The CDR3 is made up of 16 amino acids. Trimming took off 5 bases at V and 1 base at J, with 16 bases between the two ends. The CDR3 region has the DNA TGTGCCAGCAGCCAGATAGGGATGGGGGGCACAGATACGCAGTATTTT. Amino acids: CASSQIGMGGTDTQYF.

The genes are TRBV12-3 or TRBV12-4 and TRBJ1-2; 7 nucleotides match TRBD1. CDR3 length: 13 residues. The J segment lost 7 bases and the V segment lost 4 bases, leaving 6 bases of the junction unmatched. In DNA form, the CDR3 reads TGTGCCAGCAGTTACCCTGGGACAGTTGGCTACACCTTC. Protein product: CASSYPGTVGYTF.

In the case of this clonotype: The CDR3 ends on some other residue instead of the conserved phenylalanine or tryptophan, so this is likely a read error. No DNA is shown, since the ends of the CDR3 on it are uncertain; the CDR3 is the one TCRdb lists. The chain couples TRBV19 to TRBJ2-5; the table names TRBD1, a call not compared with the DNA. 9 amino acids form the CDR3, both terminal residues included. Germline V gene lookup returns CDR1 LNHDA and CDR2 SQIVND (reference sequence). The CDR3 sequence is CASSPRGAG.

Remarks on this clonotype: A junction end diverges from the germline sequence, so it may reflect a read error. The rearrangement links TRBV19 to TRBJ2-6, with 8 bases identical to TRBD1. CDR1 and CDR2 from the germline V gene are LNHDA and SQIVND (reference sequence). The CDR3 loop spans 20 amino acids. CDR3 in amino acids: CASSRVGGRGLLSGATVLTF. The CDR3 DNA is TGTGCCAGTAGTAGGGTGGGGGGCAGGGGGCTCCTCTCTGGGGCCACCGTCCTGACTTTC.

This clonotype was seen ten or more times. J is TRBJ1-6 and V is TRBV19, with 7 bases lining up with TRBD1. The CDR3 has 16 amino acids. Per germline, CDR1 LNHDA and CDR2 SQIVND (reference sequence). With 5 bases clipped from V and 4 bases from J, the junction kept 8 bases outside the gene matches. The CDR3 DNA reads as TGTGCCAGTAGTTCCCGACAGGGTACATATAATTCACCCCTCCACTTT. This gives the protein CASSSRQGTYNSPLHF.

A word on this clonotype: Given a much more abundant clone one base away, this may be a read error. The genes are TRBV4-1 and TRBJ2-5, with 8 bases aligning to TRBD1. The CDR3 contains 15 residues. Trimming cost V 2 bases and J 9 bases; bases outside gene matches: 11. Germline CDR1 reads MGHRA; CDR2 reads YSYEKL. The chain's CDR3 is CASSQRTGLGEAQYF. Here the CDR3 DNA reads TGCGCCAGCAGCCAAAGGACAGGGTTAGGGGAGGCCCAGTACTTC.

Many counts were recorded for this clonotype. This chain connects TRBV5-1 to TRBJ2-5; no clear D. V dropped 4 bases and J dropped 5 bases, with 18 bases sitting between them. The CDR3 is 15 residues long. Germline CDR1 is SGHRS and CDR2 is YFSETQ. CDR3 nucleotide sequence: TGCGCCAGCAGCCCGTACGCAGGCCGGGCGGAGACCCAGTACTTC. Protein product: CASSPYAGRAETQYF. Variable domain in full (rest from reference TRBV5-1 and TRBJ2-5): KAGVTQTPRYLIKTRGQQVTLSCSPISGHRSVSWYQQTPGQGLQFLFEYFSETQRNKGNFPGRFSGRQFSNSRSEMNVSTLELGDSALYLCASSPYAGRAETQYFGPGTRLLVL.

This clonotype has just a few counts. A clone one base away is much larger, so this may be a read error. The final CDR3 position lacks the conserved phenylalanine or tryptophan, pointing to a likely read error. The V call is TRBV7-9, the J call TRBJ2-5; TRBD2 might be the D (5 bases). The germline V gene encodes CDR1 SEHNR and CDR2 FQNEAQ (reference sequence). The V and J ends lost 2 bases and 4 bases respectively, with 11 bases between them. The CDR3 totals 14 residues. The CDR3 loop reads CASSLTRAAETQYL. CDR3 in DNA: TGTGCCAGCAGCTTAACGAGAGCGGCAGAGACCCAGTACCTC.

The chain links TRBV24-1 to TRBJ2-3; TRBD1 might be the D (6 bases). V shed 3 bases and J shed 11 bases, with 20 bases lying between them. Germline V gene lookup returns CDR1 KGHDR and CDR2 SFDVKD. The length of the CDR3 is 15 residues. CDR3 in DNA: TGTGCCACCAGTGATATCCGGGACACATACAATGAGCAGTATTTT. Encoded protein: CATSDIRDTYNEQYF.

This clonotype appeared once. This sequence joins TRBV11-3 and TRBJ1-6, with TRBD1 as a possible D gene (5 bases). Germline V gene sequence: CDR1 SGHNT, CDR2 YENEEA. V lost 6 bases, J lost 6 bases, and 15 bases lay in between. The CDR3 sequence is 15 residues long. Here the CDR3 DNA reads TGTGCCAGCAGTTTGATCGGGACCACTAATTCACCCCTCCACTTT. Translated, it gives CASSLIGTTNSPLHF.

This clonotype was observed at least ten times. The chain carries TRBV7-2 and TRBJ2-1, with 9 bases that match TRBD2. After removal of 5 bases from V and 5 bases from J, the junction contained 7 bases not matched to a gene. The germline gives CDR1 SGHTA, CDR2 FQGNSA. There are 15 residues in the CDR3. The CDR3 sequence is CASSQRTSANNEQFF. The CDR3 bases are TGTGCCAGCAGCCAACGGACTAGCGCAAACAATGAGCAGTTCTTC.

The rearrangement joins TRBV9 to TRBJ2-6; D might be TRBD2 (5 bases). The V and J ends lost 2 bases and 0 bases respectively, with 9 bases between them. This CDR3 is 16 amino acids long. The germline gives CDR1 SGDLS, CDR2 YYNGEE. The CDR3 nucleotides are TGTGCCAGCAGCGTGGAGCGGAACTCTGGGGCCAACGTCCTGACTTTC. The encoded protein is CASSVERNSGANVLTF.

This clonotype appeared many times. The chain is built from TRBV7-9 and TRBJ1-5; 10 bases are shared with TRBD1. The germline V gene encodes CDR1 SEHNR and CDR2 FQNEAQ (reference sequence). The CDR3 runs to 15 residues. Unmatched junction bases numbered 2, after V lost 5 bases and J lost 1 base. The CDR3 DNA follows: TGTGCCAGCAGCACGGACAGGGGGAGCAATCAGCCCCAGCATTTT. Its translation: CASSTDRGSNQPQHF.

V is TRBV24-1 and J is TRBJ2-5; 9 positions match TRBD1. The J segment lost 2 bases and the V segment lost 3 bases, leaving 9 bases of the junction unmatched. CDR3 size: 17 residues. From germline, CDR1 is KGHDR and CDR2 SFDVKD. The CDR3 spells CATSDPGQGSRQETQYF. The CDR3 DNA reads as TGTGCCACCAGTGATCCGGGACAGGGCTCCCGACAAGAGACCCAGTACTTC.

In this sample, this clonotype turned up many times. The genes are TRBV29-1 and TRBJ2-3; 10 nucleotides match TRBD2. The ends lost 7 bases at V and 6 bases at J; junction bases unmatched: 13. The CDR3 consists of 15 residues. The V gene's germline CDR1 is SQVTM and CDR2 ANQGSEA. The CDR3 region has the DNA TGCAGCGCCGAACATTTAGCGGGAGGCTCCGATACGCAGTATTTT. Protein product: CSAEHLAGGSDTQYF.